The sequence of this TCR beta chain was determined in a study of cytomegalovirus exposure and HLA in healthy donors. In the PCR, 60 Vbeta and 13 Jbeta primers were used. Method: immunoSEQ multiplex PCR; TCRdb's copy keeps in-frame clones and lacks some. This table holds under 200,000 clones, approximately 80% found once. The CDR3 sequence is 17 residues long. From germline, CDR1 is SGHRS and CDR2 YFSETQ. With V trimmed by 6 bases and J by 3 bases, 12 bases remained unmatched. The clonotype comes from a man between 60 and 70 years old in good health and CMV-seronegative. This sequence joins TRBV5-1 and TRBJ2-2; 9 bases agree with TRBD1. The sample taken for sequencing was PBMCs. DNA for the CDR3: TGCGCCAGCACTTTTCGACCGGGACAGGGAGACACCGGGGAGCTGTTTTTT. Translation gives CASTFRPGQGDTGELFF.